This paragraph covers one T cell receptor (beta chain) sequence. Thyroid surgery had not been preceded by any treatment in any patient. This sample was included in a study of metastatic and nonmetastatic thyroid tumors. For the study at large: Blood and tumor or nodule tissue repertoires from malignant and benign thyroid patients were compared.

TCRdb re-analyzed the PCR reads using MiXCR. The sample includes about 38,000 clones, approximately 51% of them seen just once. The germline V gene has CDR1 SGHRS and CDR2 YFSETQ. Trimming left V 7 bases short and J 5 bases short, with 21 bases between. The CDR3 length is 15 residues. This clonotype was obtained from a male donor with papillary thyroid cancer or a benign thyroid nodule (not recorded which). Some clones in this sample may be carry-over from other donors' samples. This chain uses TRBV5-1 with TRBJ2-5, with D possibly TRBD2 on 6 matching bases. Sequenced: tumor tissue. The CDR3 nucleotides read TGCGCCAGCCTTGAGGAGGAGGGCGCGATCGAGACCCAGTACTTC. It yields the protein CASLEEEGAIETQYF.